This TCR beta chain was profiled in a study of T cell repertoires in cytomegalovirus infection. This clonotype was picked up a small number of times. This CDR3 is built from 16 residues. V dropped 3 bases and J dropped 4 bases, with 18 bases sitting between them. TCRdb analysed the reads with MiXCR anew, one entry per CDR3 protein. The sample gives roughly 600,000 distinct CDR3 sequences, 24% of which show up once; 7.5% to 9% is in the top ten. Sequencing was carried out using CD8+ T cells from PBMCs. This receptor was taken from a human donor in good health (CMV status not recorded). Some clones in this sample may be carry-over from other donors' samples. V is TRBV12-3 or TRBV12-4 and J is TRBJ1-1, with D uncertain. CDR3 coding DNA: TGTGCCAGCAGTTTTGATCAGGAGAGGTATGGCACTGAAGCTTTCTTT. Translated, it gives CASSFDQERYGTEAFF.